A selection of T cell receptor beta chains follows, all from one sample in a study of control samples from healthy donors and cancer patients. Here immunoSEQ multiplex PCR was the method, and the copy in TCRdb shows in-frame clones only, minus some. The repertoire holds 150,000 to 200,000 clones, with almost 90% as singletons. Material for sequencing was blood. These receptor sequences come from a woman aged 45-60 years in good health. The CDR3 runs from the conserved cysteine through the conserved F or W.

CDR3 protein: CASSYSGDFSGNTIYF
V gene: TRBV6-5

CDR3 protein: CASSLRVGELFF
V gene: TRBV7-2

CDR3 protein: CASSEAPLTTGELFF
V gene: TRBV6-1

CDR3 protein: CASSFAGLGQPQHF
V gene: TRBV28

CDR3 protein: CATSDLRQDTGELFF
V gene: TRBV24-1

CDR3 protein: CASSTGGSYEQYF
V gene: TRBV6-5

CDR3 protein: CASSPQGRGTEAFF
V gene: TRBV7-3

CDR3 protein: CASSLVGAASYGYTF
V gene: TRBV7-2

CDR3 protein: CASSQAGGALNAPLHF
V gene: TRBV3-1/TRBV3-2

CDR3 protein: CASEGVHNEQFF
V gene: TRBV28

CDR3 protein: CASSQISGELFF
V gene: TRBV7-6

CDR3 protein: CASSLVGTSLLEQFF
V gene: TRBV5-5

CDR3 protein: CASSYSSYTDTQYF
V gene: TRBV6-2/TRBV6-3

CDR3 protein: CASSTDRGRTEAFF
V gene: TRBV10-1

CDR3 protein: CASSRGQINYGYTF
V gene: TRBV3-1/TRBV3-2

CDR3 protein: CASSFPPGGAAYYEQYF
V gene: TRBV10-1

CDR3 protein: CASSPLNQGEAFF
V gene: TRBV18

CDR3 protein: CASSLRTGVGPYGYTF
V gene: TRBV7-9

CDR3 protein: CAASPDRGLGYTF
V gene: TRBV5-4

CDR3 protein: CASRGPGYTDTQYF
V gene: TRBV6-5

CDR3 protein: CASSPRGPNYGYTF
V gene: TRBV6-5

CDR3 protein: CASSQAGEAFF
V gene: TRBV3-1/TRBV3-2

CDR3 protein: CASSQDHQGAGEKLFF
V gene: TRBV4-3

CDR3 protein: CASSLGGAPGTDTQYF
V gene: TRBV5-1

CDR3 protein: CASSLVAGGNSPLHF
V gene: TRBV7-2

CDR3 protein: CASSLDSPSGANVLTF
V gene: TRBV5-1

CDR3 protein: CASSTTSGGETQYF
V gene: TRBV19

CDR3 protein: CASSLSWGETQYF
V gene: TRBV5-1

CDR3 protein: CASSYDLTVDYGYTF
V gene: TRBV5-1

CDR3 protein: CASSWGPEAFF
V gene: TRBV28

CDR3 protein: CASSPGQGLSLINEQFF
V gene: TRBV27

CDR3 protein: CASSLESGTGELFF
V gene: TRBV5-4

CDR3 protein: CASSLYFTGVGSGELFF
V gene: TRBV27

CDR3 protein: CASSFTSGRNNEQFF
V gene: TRBV11-2

CDR3 protein: CATSPAESTDTQYF
V gene: TRBV24-1

CDR3 protein: CASSFGTNTEAFF
V gene: TRBV5-6

CDR3 protein: CASSYYPGTGVGYTF
V gene: TRBV28

CDR3 protein: CASSEPRDRGLRDTQYF
V gene: TRBV25-1

CDR3 protein: CASSPQAGTGYNQPQHF
V gene: TRBV28

CDR3 protein: CASRVGSEKLFF
V gene: TRBV28

CDR3 protein: CASYQGGHSNYGYTF
V gene: TRBV2

CDR3 protein: CAWMGNRASYNEQFF
V gene: TRBV30

CDR3 protein: CASRNRGRGEKLFF
V gene: TRBV2

CDR3 protein: CASSFRGLQETQYF
V gene: TRBV11-2

CDR3 protein: CASSGQTFSTDTQYF
V gene: TRBV25-1